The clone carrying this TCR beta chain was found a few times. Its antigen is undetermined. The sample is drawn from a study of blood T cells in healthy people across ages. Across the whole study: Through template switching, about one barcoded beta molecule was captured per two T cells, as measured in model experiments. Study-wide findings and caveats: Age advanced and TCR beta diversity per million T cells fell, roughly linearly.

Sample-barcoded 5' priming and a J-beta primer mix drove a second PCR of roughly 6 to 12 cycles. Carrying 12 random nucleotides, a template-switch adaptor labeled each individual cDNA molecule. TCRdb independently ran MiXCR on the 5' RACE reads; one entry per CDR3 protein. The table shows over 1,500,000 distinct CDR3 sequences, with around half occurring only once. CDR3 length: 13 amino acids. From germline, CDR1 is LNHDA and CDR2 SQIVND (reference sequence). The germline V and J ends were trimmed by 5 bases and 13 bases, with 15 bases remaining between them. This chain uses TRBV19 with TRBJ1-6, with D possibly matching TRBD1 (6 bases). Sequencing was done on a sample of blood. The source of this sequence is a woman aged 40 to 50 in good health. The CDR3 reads CASSPRQDRPLHF. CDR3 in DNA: TGTGCCAGTAGTCCTCGACAGGACCGGCCCCTCCACTTT.